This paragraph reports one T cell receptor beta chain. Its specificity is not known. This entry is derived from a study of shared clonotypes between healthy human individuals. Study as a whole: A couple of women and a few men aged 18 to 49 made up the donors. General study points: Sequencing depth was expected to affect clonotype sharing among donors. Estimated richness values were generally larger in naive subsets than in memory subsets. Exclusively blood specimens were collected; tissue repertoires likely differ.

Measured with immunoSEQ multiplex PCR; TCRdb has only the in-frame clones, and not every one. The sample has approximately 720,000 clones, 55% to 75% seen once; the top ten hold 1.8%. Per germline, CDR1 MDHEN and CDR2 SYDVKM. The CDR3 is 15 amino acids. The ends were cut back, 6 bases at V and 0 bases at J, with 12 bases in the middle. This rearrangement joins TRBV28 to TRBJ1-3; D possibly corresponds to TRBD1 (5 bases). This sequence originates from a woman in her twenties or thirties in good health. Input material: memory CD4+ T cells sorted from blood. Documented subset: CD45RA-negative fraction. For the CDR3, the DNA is TGTGCCAGCAGCGTCCAGGGAAACTCTGGAAACACCATATATTTT. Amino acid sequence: CASSVQGNSGNTIYF.